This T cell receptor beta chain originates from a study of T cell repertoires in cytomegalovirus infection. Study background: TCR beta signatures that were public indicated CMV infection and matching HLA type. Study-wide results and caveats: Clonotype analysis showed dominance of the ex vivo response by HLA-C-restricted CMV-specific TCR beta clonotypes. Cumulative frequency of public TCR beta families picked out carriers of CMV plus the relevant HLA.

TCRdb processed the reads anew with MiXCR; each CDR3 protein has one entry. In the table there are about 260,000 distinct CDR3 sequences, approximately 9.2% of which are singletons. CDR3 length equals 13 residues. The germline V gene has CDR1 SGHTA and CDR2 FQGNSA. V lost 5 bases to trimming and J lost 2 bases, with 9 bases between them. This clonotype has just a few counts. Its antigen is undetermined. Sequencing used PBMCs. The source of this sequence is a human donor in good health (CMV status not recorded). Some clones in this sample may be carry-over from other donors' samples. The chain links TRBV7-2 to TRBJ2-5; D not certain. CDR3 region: CASSLQVQETQYF. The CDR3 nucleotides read TGTGCCAGCAGCCTTCAGGTGCAAGAGACCCAGTACTTC.